What follows is one T cell receptor beta chain and its context. No antigen is known for it. PCR involved 60 Vbeta and 13 Jbeta primers. Data came from immunoSEQ multiplex PCR; TCRdb stores just in-frame clones and leaves some out. This table holds just over 150,000 clones, 86% found once. The CDR3 is 15 amino acids. Germline lookup yields CDR1 SGHVS and CDR2 FNYEAQ. Trimming cost V 1 base and J 4 bases, with 14 bases left between them. The data are from a study of cytomegalovirus exposure and HLA in healthy donors. Study-level information: Some 180 million T cells yielded 100 million or so unique TCR beta sequences in earlier analysis.

Study-wide findings and caveats: TCR sequences were mostly rare, though some public TCRs occurred in many donors. Researchers counted around 180 TCR beta chains as cytomegalovirus-associated. In a later analysis, TCR beta V- and J-gene trimming showed a link to a missense DCLRE1C variant.

The sequencing sample was made of PBMCs. The receptor was derived from a woman between 18 and 29 years old in good health and CMV-seronegative. The V and J genes are TRBV7-6 and TRBJ2-7, with a tentative D call TRBD1 (6 bases). CDR3 sequence (DNA): TGTGCCAGCAGCTTAGAAGGGGGAGCCGAGTACGAGCAGTACTTC. Encoded protein: CASSLEGGAEYEQYF.